This TCR beta chain was sequenced for a study of cytomegalovirus exposure and HLA in healthy donors. This clone was detected a few times. The target antigen is unknown. Primers: 60 Vbeta forward and 13 Jbeta reverse. Measured with immunoSEQ multiplex PCR; TCRdb has only the in-frame clones, and not every one. The sample shows around 120,000 clones, around 80% of them seen only once. Overall study findings and caveats: When analyzed later, a missense DCLRE1C variant was found to be linked to TCR beta V- and J-gene trimming. Presence/absence analyses assumed roughly uniform sequencing depth across donors.

V lost 0 bases, J lost 4 bases, and 6 bases lay in between. The CDR3 totals 13 residues. Germline V lookup: CDR1 SGHTA, CDR2 FQGTGA. All the people who gave samples were healthy bone marrow donors. Donors sampled were nominally healthy, though unrecorded immune exposures were likely. The chain carries TRBV7-3 and TRBJ1-1; D possibly corresponds to TRBD1 (5 bases). The sequenced material came from PBMCs. This TCR was sampled from a female donor in good health and CMV-seropositive. CDR3 region: CASSLTGATEAFF. In nucleotides, the CDR3 is TGTGCCAGCAGCTTAACAGGGGCCACTGAAGCTTTCTTT.